This entry lists 9 T cell receptor beta chains sequenced from one sample in a study of Ad26.COV2.S vaccination and SARS-CoV-2 variants. TCRdb's table, derived via immunoSEQ multiplex PCR, lists solely in-frame clones and lacks some. The sample yields about 320,000 clones, about 86% seen once. The treatment here: about 20 received Ad26.COV2.S at low or high dose, single or two shots; a few received placebo; per-sample allocation not given. On day 63 after the first injection, vaccine and placebo recipients gave samples. This sample comprised peripheral blood, obtained in a trial of Ad26.COV2.S vaccine versus placebo. Source of these receptors: a person between 18 and 59 years old who received the Ad26.COV2.S COVID-19 vaccine or a placebo.

This chain uses TRBV5-4 with TRBJ1-6, with D tentatively TRBD1 (5 bases). Trimming pared 0 bases from V and 13 bases from J, leaving 8 bases between. The CDR3 totals 12 residues. Germline V gene sequence: CDR1 SGHNT, CDR2 YYREEE (reference sequence). CDR3 DNA sequence: TGTGCCAGCAGCTTGGATCGGGGGCCCCTCCACTTT. Its translation is CASSLDRGPLHF.

The genes are TRBV4-1 and TRBJ2-1; 12 bases are a match to TRBD2. From germline, CDR1 is MGHRA and CDR2 YSYEKL. Unmatched junction bases numbered 5, after V lost 2 bases and J lost 0 bases. The CDR3 contains 18 residues. Here the CDR3 reads CASSQSLAGGYSYNEQFF. In DNA form, the CDR3 reads TGCGCCAGCAGCCAATCCCTAGCGGGGGGGTACTCCTACAATGAGCAGTTCTTC.

The gene calls are TRBV6-6 and TRBJ1-1; possibly TRBD1 for D (5 bases). The CDR3 spans 13 residues. The germline V gene has CDR1 MNHNY and CDR2 SVGAGI (reference sequence). Trimming cost V 0 bases and J 11 bases, with 13 bases left between them. The CDR3 spells CASSYSGQGGAFF. In DNA form, the CDR3 reads TGTGCCAGCAGTTACTCCGGCCAGGGAGGCGCTTTCTTT.

The chain couples TRBV6-5 to TRBJ1-5, with D possibly TRBD1 on 6 matching bases. Germline CDR1 and CDR2: MNHEY and SVGAGI. The CDR3 is made up of 14 amino acids. V lost 6 bases to trimming and J lost 0 bases, with 9 bases between them. This CDR3 is CASRNRASNQPQHF. For the CDR3, the DNA is TGTGCCAGCAGAAACAGGGCTAGCAATCAGCCCCAGCATTTT.

The rearrangement uses TRBV6-5 and TRBJ1-1; D remains ambiguous. V shed 0 bases and J shed 11 bases, with 13 bases lying between them. The germline gives CDR1 MNHEY, CDR2 SVGAGI. This CDR3 has 13 amino acids. The CDR3 loop reads CASSYSGKTVAFF. The CDR3 DNA reads TGTGCCAGCAGTTACTCGGGGAAGACGGTGGCTTTCTTT.

This chain joins TRBV10-3 and TRBJ2-1; no firm D call. Trimming removed 0 bases at V and 4 bases at J, with 7 bases between. CDR3 length: 14 amino acids. In germline, CDR1 is ENHRY, CDR2 SYGVKD. In nucleotides, the CDR3 is TGTGCCATCAGTGAGTCAACTCGTTACAATGAGCAGTTCTTC. It specifies CAISESTRYNEQFF.

The chain carries TRBV27 and TRBJ2-7; no firm D call. Germline V gene data show CDR1 as MNHEY and CDR2 as SMNVEV (reference sequence). The CDR3 has 12 residues. The germline V and J ends were trimmed by 5 bases and 4 bases, with 9 bases remaining between them. The CDR3 DNA reads as TGTGCCAGCAGTGATATGGTGTACGAGCAGTACTTC. Translated, it gives CASSDMVYEQYF.

The chain has TRBV5-1 and TRBJ2-1; TRBD2 agrees at 14 bases. The length of the CDR3 is 16 residues. Germline V gene data show CDR1 as SGHRS and CDR2 as YFSETQ. The V and J ends lost 3 bases and 3 bases, in that order; junction bases with no gene match: 2. The CDR3: CASSYGTSGGYNEQFF. Here the CDR3 DNA reads TGCGCCAGCAGCTACGGGACTAGCGGGGGCTACAATGAGCAGTTCTTC.

The chain combines TRBV12-3 or TRBV12-4 with TRBJ2-7, with no clear D. With 5 bases removed from V and 3 bases from J, the gap between germline ends came to 11 bases. This CDR3 has 13 residues. CDR3 coding DNA: TGTGCCAGCAGTCCGACATATAACTACGAGCAGTACTTC. Amino acid sequence: CASSPTYNYEQYF.